The TCR beta chain under discussion was sequenced for a study of Graves' ophthalmopathy and Graves' hyperthyroidism. The sample holds many counts of this clonotype. Researchers took RNA transcripts and amplified TCR beta CDR3 regions from them. HTBI primers primed a first-round RT-PCR, and a second-round multiplex PCR followed. A single record per CDR3 protein comes from TCRdb applying MiXCR to the multiplex PCR reads. In the table there are 620,000 or so distinct CDR3 sequences, around a fifth of which are singletons. A diagnosis was made from clinical symptoms together with serum thyroxine, TRAb, thyroid ultrasound and orbital computed tomography. The CDR3 is made up of 14 amino acids. CDR1 and CDR2 (germline): MNHEY, SMNVEV (reference sequence). The ends lost 9 bases at V and 3 bases at J; junction bases unmatched: 7.

Input material: peripheral blood. The chain carries TRBV27 and TRBJ2-7; 11 nucleotides match TRBD2. This receptor was taken from a woman aged 18-30 years with stable Graves' hyperthyroidism. Some clones in this sample may be carry-over from other donors' samples. DNA for the CDR3: TGTGCCAGTTCTAGCGGGGGGAGACTCTACGAGCAGTACTTC. Its protein product is CASSSGGRLYEQYF.